Listed here are 23 T cell receptor beta chains from one sample, sequenced in a study of T-cell reconstitution after alpha-beta-depleted transplantation in children. The authors prepared the TCRbeta library with unique molecular identifiers. TCRdb reprocessed the PCR reads with MiXCR, giving one entry per CDR3 protein. The repertoire holds over 300,000 distinct CDR3 sequences, approximately 10% seen once, with 2% to 2.5% in the top ten. The sequenced sample was PBMCs from the stem cell graft donor, obtained from the stem cell graft. These receptors were obtained from a human donor who donated a stem cell graft to a child with acute lymphoblastic leukemia.

The chain links TRBV4-2 to TRBJ1-2, with TRBD1 as a possible D gene (5 bases). CDR1 LGHNA and CDR2 YNFKEQ come from the germline V gene. The V and J ends lost 4 bases and 3 bases respectively, with 9 bases between them. The CDR3 is made up of 13 amino acids. CDR3 sequence reads: CASSPGGDYGYTF. The CDR3 nucleotides are TGTGCCAGCAGCCCGGGGGGGGACTATGGCTACACCTTC.

This chain uses TRBV15 with TRBJ2-7, with 8 positions matching TRBD2. The CDR3 totals 13 residues. The germline gives CDR1 LNHNV, CDR2 YYDKDF (reference sequence). V lost 5 bases, J lost 3 bases, and 3 bases stayed unmatched. As DNA, the CDR3 is TGTGCCACCAGCGGGGGACTAGGCTACGAGCAGTACTTC. This sequence encodes CATSGGLGYEQYF.

The CDR3 here is CSAVPLRGRVAGELFF. Here the CDR3 DNA reads TGCAGTGCTGTCCCTCTGCGCGGGAGGGTAGCCGGGGAGCTGTTTTTT. This chain joins TRBV20-1 and TRBJ2-2; 9 bases align to TRBD2. Germline V CDR1 and CDR2: DFQATT, SNEGSKA (reference sequence). The CDR3 has 16 amino acids. Trimming removed 5 bases from V and 6 bases from J; junction bases left unmatched: 13.

This clonotype was detected only a few times. The gene calls are TRBV7-9 and TRBJ2-7, with D possibly matching TRBD1 (6 bases). There are 17 residues in the CDR3. The V end was cut by 1 base, the J end by 6 bases, with 22 bases between. Germline values: CDR1 SEHNR, CDR2 FQNEAQ (reference sequence). CDR3 DNA: TGTGCCAGCAGCTTAGACCGATACAGGGAAAGTTTCTCCGAGCAGTACTTC. Translation gives CASSLDRYRESFSEQYF.

This clonotype was seen a few times. The rearrangement joins TRBV27 to TRBJ1-1; 7 bases match TRBD1. J lost 7 bases, V lost 5 bases, and 7 bases had no gene match. The CDR3 extends over 13 amino acids. In germline, CDR1 is MNHEY, CDR2 SMNVEV (reference sequence). In DNA form, the CDR3 reads TGTGCCAGCAGTACAGGGGCCGAGTTTGAAGCTTTCTTT. Amino acids: CASSTGAEFEAFF.

This clonotype occurred a few times. This rearrangement joins TRBV7-9 to TRBJ1-2, with D tentatively TRBD1 (6 bases). Germline V CDR1 and CDR2: SEHNR, FQNEAQ (reference sequence). V was pared by 2 bases and J by 3 bases, with 16 bases between. The CDR3 extends over 16 amino acids. In nucleotides, the CDR3 is TGTGCCAGCAGCTTAAGTGGGAGAGGGGGTGACTATGGCTACACCTTC. The encoded protein is CASSLSGRGGDYGYTF.

This clonotype appeared many times. This chain uses TRBV4-3 with TRBJ2-3, with D unclear. Trimming left V 0 bases short and J 0 bases short, with 10 bases between. Germline CDR1 LGHNA, CDR2 YSLEER. The CDR3 totals 16 residues. The CDR3 DNA is TGCGCCAGCAGCCAAGATCTGGGAACCAGCACAGATACGCAGTATTTT. It specifies CASSQDLGTSTDTQYF.

This rearrangement joins TRBV30 to TRBJ2-5; maybe TRBD1 (5 bases). Germline V CDR1 and CDR2: GTSNPN, SVGIG (reference sequence). The germline V and J ends were trimmed by 1 base and 5 bases, with 17 bases remaining between them. The CDR3 runs to 15 residues. The CDR3: CAWSETVSRFETQYF. CDR3 DNA sequence: TGTGCCTGGAGTGAGACAGTTTCGAGGTTCGAGACCCAGTACTTC.

This clonotype was detected a few times. The chain employs TRBV29-1 and TRBJ2-2; D gene uncertain. The length of the CDR3 is 12 residues. The ends were cut back, 7 bases at V and 2 bases at J, with 8 bases in the middle. From germline, CDR1 is SQVTM and CDR2 ANQGSEA. CDR3 nucleotides: TGCAGCGCTATCCATAACACCGGGGAGCTGTTTTTT. Protein sequence: CSAIHNTGELFF.

J is TRBJ2-7 and V is TRBV6-1, with 10 nucleotides matching TRBD1. The V gene's germline CDR1 is MNHNS and CDR2 SASEGT. V lost 5 bases and J lost 6; bases outside the gene matches: 13. This CDR3 comprises 16 residues. The CDR3 DNA sequence: TGTGCCAGCAGTCCCTGGGGACAGGGGACCTACTGCGAGCAGTACTTC. Protein product: CASSPWGQGTYCEQYF.

The chain carries TRBV6-2 or TRBV6-3 and TRBJ2-1; perhaps TRBD2 as D (5 bases). Germline V CDR1 and CDR2: MNHEY, SVGEGT. The CDR3 length is 14 residues. Trimming pared 0 bases from V and 6 bases from J, leaving 9 bases between. The CDR3 DNA sequence: TGTGCCAGCAGTTACTCGATAAGCGGCAATGAGCAGTTCTTC. It specifies CASSYSISGNEQFF.

The V and J genes are TRBV5-1 and TRBJ2-4; 9 nucleotides line up with TRBD2. Germline CDR1 SGHRS, CDR2 YFSETQ. The CDR3 is made up of 18 amino acids. V lost 4 bases, J lost 0 bases, and 11 bases stayed unmatched. The CDR3 region has the DNA TGCGCCAGCAGCCTACTAGCGGGTTCGTTCCTAGCCAAAAACATTCAGTACTTC. It codes for CASSLLAGSFLAKNIQYF.

This clonotype was picked up a small number of times. V is TRBV7-6 and J is TRBJ1-1; no clear D. Germline V gene lookup returns CDR1 SGHVS and CDR2 FNYEAQ. The CDR3 spans 13 residues. Trimming took 4 bases from V and 0 from J, leaving 6 bases between them. This CDR3 reads CASSYSMNTEAFF. The CDR3 region has the DNA TGTGCCAGCAGCTACTCCATGAACACTGAAGCTTTCTTT.

The V gene is TRBV7-9, the J gene TRBJ2-1; TRBD1 matches at 8 bases. The trim removed 8 bases at V and 1 base at J, leaving 7 bases unmatched. The V gene's germline CDR1 is SEHNR and CDR2 FQNEAQ (reference sequence). The CDR3 has 15 residues. The CDR3 DNA is TGTGCCAGCCGATCGGACAGGGAATCCTACAATGAGCAGTTCTTC. This encodes CASRSDRESYNEQFF. The entire variable domain, with the rest obtained from reference TRBV7-9 and TRBJ2-1, is as follows: DTGVSQNPRHKITKRGQNVTFRCDPISEHNRLYWYRQTLGQGPEFLTYFQNEAQLEKSRLLSDRFSAERPKGSFSTLEIQRTEQGDSAMYLCASRSDRESYNEQFFGPGTRLTVL.

The chain has TRBV5-1 and TRBJ1-2; 9 bases align to TRBD1. Germline V gene lookup returns CDR1 SGHRS and CDR2 YFSETQ. There are 13 residues in the CDR3. After removal of 3 bases from V and 3 bases from J, the junction contained 0 bases not matched to a gene. The CDR3: CASSWTGDYGYTF. CDR3 DNA: TGCGCCAGCAGCTGGACAGGGGACTATGGCTACACCTTC.

This clonotype was recorded a few times. The chain has TRBV10-3 and TRBJ2-2, with D uncertain. The germline V gene encodes CDR1 ENHRY and CDR2 SYGVKD. The CDR3 loop spans 12 amino acids. The V and J ends lost 4 bases and 1 base respectively, with 1 base between them. In DNA, the CDR3 is TGTGCCATCAGTGGGAACACCGGGGAGCTGTTTTTT. Protein product: CAISGNTGELFF.

This clonotype was observed a few times. The chain joins TRBV5-1 to TRBJ2-5, with a weak D call TRBD1 (5 bases). V lost 0 bases to trimming and J lost 3 bases, with 9 bases between them. The CDR3 is made up of 14 amino acids. CDR1 is SGHRS and CDR2 is YFSETQ in the germline V gene. The CDR3 sequence: CASSLGQPKETQYF. The CDR3 nucleotides read TGCGCCAGCAGCTTGGGACAGCCAAAAGAGACCCAGTACTTC.

This clonotype was detected only a few times. The V and J genes are TRBV7-3 and TRBJ2-1; 9 nucleotides agree with TRBD1. The length of the CDR3 is 16 residues. The germline V gene has CDR1 SGHTA and CDR2 FQGTGA. Germline trimming cut 5 bases from V and 10 bases from J; bases unmatched to any gene: 15. CDR3: CASSHTPGQGPLEQFF. The CDR3 region has the DNA TGTGCCAGCAGCCATACTCCGGGACAGGGCCCACTGGAGCAGTTCTTC.

V is TRBV12-3 or TRBV12-4 and J is TRBJ1-5; unclear D gene. There are 13 residues in the CDR3. The ends were cut back, 5 bases at V and 3 bases at J, with 8 bases in the middle. The chain's CDR3 is CASSGQVNQPQHF. The CDR3 DNA reads TGTGCCAGCAGTGGCCAGGTCAATCAGCCCCAGCATTTT.

This clonotype was seen at least ten times. The genes are TRBV15 and TRBJ1-5; D gene unclear. This CDR3 comprises 16 residues. The V gene's germline CDR1 is LNHNV and CDR2 YYDKDF (reference sequence). Trimming removed 3 bases at V and 0 bases at J, with 12 bases between. The CDR3 spells CATSSTDLYSNQPQHF. The CDR3, as DNA: TGTGCCACCAGCAGTACGGACCTTTATAGCAATCAGCCCCAGCATTTT.

This clonotype showed up many times. The chain employs TRBV7-9 and TRBJ2-4; D is ambiguous. The CDR3 contains 15 residues. Germline CDR1 and CDR2: SEHNR and FQNEAQ (reference sequence). Trimming pared 3 bases from V and 7 bases from J, leaving 16 bases between. This chain's CDR3 is CASSLSTGSANIQYF. In DNA form, the CDR3 reads TGTGCCAGCAGCTTGTCTACCGGGTCTGCGAACATTCAGTACTTC.

CDR3 nucleotides: TGTGCCAGCAGCCCTAGTTTCAGGGGGCGCTCCTGGGAGCAGTACTTC. Translated, it gives CASSPSFRGRSWEQYF. The J gene is TRBJ2-7, the V gene TRBV7-9; 8 bases map to TRBD1. This CDR3 comprises 16 residues. V dropped 5 bases and J dropped 7; count of bases not matched to a gene: 16. Germline loops: CDR1 SEHNR, CDR2 FQNEAQ (reference sequence). Supplemented by reference TRBV7-9 and TRBJ2-7, the full variable domain reads DTGVSQNPRHKITKRGQNVTFRCDPISEHNRLYWYRQTLGQGPEFLTYFQNEAQLEKSRLLSDRFSAERPKGSFSTLEIQRTEQGDSAMYLCASSPSFRGRSWEQYFGPGTRLTVT.

This clonotype has only a few counts. The J gene is TRBJ1-5, the V gene TRBV15; 8 bases match TRBD1. Trimming cost V 3 bases and J 3 bases; bases outside gene matches: 4. Germline CDR1 and CDR2: LNHNV and YYDKDF (reference sequence). The CDR3 runs 15 residues. The CDR3 bases are TGTGCCACCAGCAGTGGACAGGGACCCAATCAGCCCCAGCATTTT. This gives the protein CATSSGQGPNQPQHF. The whole variable domain, remainder taken from reference TRBV15 and TRBJ1-5, is DAMVIQNPRYQVTQFGKPVTLSCSQTLNHNVMYWYQQKSSQAPKLLFHYYDKDFNNEADTPDNFQSRRPNTSFCFLDIRSPGLGDTAMYLCATSSGQGPNQPQHFGDGTRLSIL.